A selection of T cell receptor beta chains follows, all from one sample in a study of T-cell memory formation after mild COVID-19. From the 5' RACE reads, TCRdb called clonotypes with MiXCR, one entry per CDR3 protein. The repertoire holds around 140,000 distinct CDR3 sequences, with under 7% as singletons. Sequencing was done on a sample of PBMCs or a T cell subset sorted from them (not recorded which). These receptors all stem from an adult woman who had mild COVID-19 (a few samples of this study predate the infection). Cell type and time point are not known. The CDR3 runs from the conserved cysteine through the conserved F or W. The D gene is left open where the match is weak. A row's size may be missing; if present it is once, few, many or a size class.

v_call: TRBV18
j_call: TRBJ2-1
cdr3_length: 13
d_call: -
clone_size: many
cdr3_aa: CASSPGTANEQFF
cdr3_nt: TGTGCCAGCTCACCAGGAACAGCGAATGAGCAGTTCTTC

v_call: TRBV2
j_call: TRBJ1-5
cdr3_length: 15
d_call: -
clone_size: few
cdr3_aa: CASRREPGPHQPQHF
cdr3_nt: TGTGCCAGCCGAAGGGAACCGGGGCCTCATCAGCCCCAGCATTTT

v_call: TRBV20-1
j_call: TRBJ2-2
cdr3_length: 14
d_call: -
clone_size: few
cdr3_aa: CSANRDGYTGELFF
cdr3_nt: TGCAGTGCTAACCGGGACGGATACACCGGGGAGCTGTTTTTT

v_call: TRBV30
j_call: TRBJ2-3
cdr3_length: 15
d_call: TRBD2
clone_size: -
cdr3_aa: CAWGGLAGASDTQYF
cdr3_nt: TGTGCCTGGGGGGGACTAGCGGGAGCCAGCGATACGCAGTATTTT

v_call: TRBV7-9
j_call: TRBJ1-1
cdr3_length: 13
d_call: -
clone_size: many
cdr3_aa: CASSLDMNTEAFF
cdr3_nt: TGTGCCAGCAGCCTTGACATGAACACTGAAGCTTTCTTT

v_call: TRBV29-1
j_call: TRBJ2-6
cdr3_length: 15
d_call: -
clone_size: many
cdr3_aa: CSVEDYQGMYNVLTF
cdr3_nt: TGCAGCGTTGAAGATTACCAGGGGATGTATAACGTCCTGACTTTC

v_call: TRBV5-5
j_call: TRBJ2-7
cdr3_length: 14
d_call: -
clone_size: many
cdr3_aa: CASSLGLDYYEQYF
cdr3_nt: TGTGCCAGCAGCTTGGGGCTAGACTACTACGAGCAGTACTTC

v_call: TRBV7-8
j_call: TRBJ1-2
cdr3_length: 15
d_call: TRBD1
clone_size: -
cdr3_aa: CASSPSGQGAFGYTF
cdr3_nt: TGTGCCAGCAGCCCCTCGGGACAGGGGGCGTTTGGCTACACCTTC

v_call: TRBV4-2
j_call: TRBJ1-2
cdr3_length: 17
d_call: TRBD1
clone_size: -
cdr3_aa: CASSHSDRGFLNYGYTF
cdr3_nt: TGTGCCAGCAGCCACTCGGACAGGGGGTTCCTTAACTATGGCTACACCTTC

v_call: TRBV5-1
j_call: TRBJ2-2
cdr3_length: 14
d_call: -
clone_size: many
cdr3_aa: CASTGESGTGELFF
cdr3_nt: TGCGCCAGTACGGGGGAGTCCGGCACCGGGGAGCTGTTTTTT

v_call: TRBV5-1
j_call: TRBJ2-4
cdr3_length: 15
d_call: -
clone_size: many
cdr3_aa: CASSPRVDGENIQYF
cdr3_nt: TGCGCCAGCAGCCCTCGGGTGGATGGAGAAAACATTCAGTACTTC

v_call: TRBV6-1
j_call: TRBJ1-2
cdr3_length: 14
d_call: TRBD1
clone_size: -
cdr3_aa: CASSFEQGASGYTF
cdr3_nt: TGTGCCAGCAGTTTCGAACAGGGGGCGAGCGGCTACACCTTC

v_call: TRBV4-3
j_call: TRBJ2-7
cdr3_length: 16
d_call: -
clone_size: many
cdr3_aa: CASSRQKEASSYEQYF
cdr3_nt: TGCGCCAGCAGCCGCCAGAAGGAGGCGAGCTCCTACGAGCAGTACTTC

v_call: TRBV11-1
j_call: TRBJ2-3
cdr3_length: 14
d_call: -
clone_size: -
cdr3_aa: CASSGYVGADTQYF
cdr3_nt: TGTGCCAGCAGCGGCTACGTTGGGGCAGATACGCAGTATTTT

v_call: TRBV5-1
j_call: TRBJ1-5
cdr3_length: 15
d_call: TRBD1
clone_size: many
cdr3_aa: CASSLGTASNQPQHF
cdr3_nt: TGCGCCAGCAGCTTAGGGACAGCTAGCAATCAGCCCCAGCATTTT

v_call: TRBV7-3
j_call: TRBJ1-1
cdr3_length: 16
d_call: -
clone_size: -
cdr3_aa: CASSYGGRGMNTEAFF
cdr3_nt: TGTGCCAGCAGCTACGGTGGCAGGGGAATGAACACTGAAGCTTTCTTT

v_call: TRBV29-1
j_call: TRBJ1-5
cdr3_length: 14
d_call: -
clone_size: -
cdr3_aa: CSVGRTAGNQPQHF
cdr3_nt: TGCAGCGTTGGTAGGACAGCTGGAAATCAGCCCCAGCATTTT

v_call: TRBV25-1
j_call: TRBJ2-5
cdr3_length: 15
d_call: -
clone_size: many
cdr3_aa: CASSELSTYQETQYF
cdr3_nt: TGTGCCAGCAGTGAATTATCGACTTACCAAGAGACCCAGTACTTC

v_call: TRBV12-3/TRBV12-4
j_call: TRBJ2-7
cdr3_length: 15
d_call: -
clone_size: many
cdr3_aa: CASSFSGSASYEQYF
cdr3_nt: TGTGCCAGCAGTTTTTCGGGATCAGCCTCCTACGAGCAGTACTTC

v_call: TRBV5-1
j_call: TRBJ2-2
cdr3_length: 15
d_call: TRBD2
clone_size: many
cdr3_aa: CASSSGRAYAGELFF
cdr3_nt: TGCGCCAGCAGCTCCGGGAGGGCGTACGCCGGGGAGCTGTTTTTT

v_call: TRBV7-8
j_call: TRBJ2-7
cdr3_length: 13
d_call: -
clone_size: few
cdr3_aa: CASSLGVSYEQYF
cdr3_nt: TGTGCCAGCAGCTTAGGCGTTTCCTACGAGCAGTACTTC

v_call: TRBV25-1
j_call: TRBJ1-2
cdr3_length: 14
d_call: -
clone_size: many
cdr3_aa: CASARPGVNYGYTF
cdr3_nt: TGTGCCAGCGCTCGCCCGGGGGTCAACTATGGCTACACCTTC

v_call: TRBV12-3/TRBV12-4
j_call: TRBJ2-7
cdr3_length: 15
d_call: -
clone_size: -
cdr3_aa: CASSRTVTRHHEQYF
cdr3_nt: TGTGCCAGCAGTCGGACAGTCACCAGGCATCACGAGCAGTACTTC

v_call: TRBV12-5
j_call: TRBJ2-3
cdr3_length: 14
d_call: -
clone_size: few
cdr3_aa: CASGSWRSTDTQYF
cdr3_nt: TGTGCTAGTGGTTCCTGGCGGAGCACAGATACGCAGTATTTT

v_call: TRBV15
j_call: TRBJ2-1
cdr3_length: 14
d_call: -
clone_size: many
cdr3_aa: CATSREVPPGEQFF
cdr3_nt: TGTGCCACCAGCAGAGAAGTTCCCCCTGGTGAGCAGTTCTTC

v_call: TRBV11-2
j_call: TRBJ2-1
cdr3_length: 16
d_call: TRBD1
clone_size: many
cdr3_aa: CASSPTDRGSRNEQFF
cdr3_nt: TGTGCCAGCAGCCCGACCGACAGGGGAAGTCGCAATGAGCAGTTCTTC

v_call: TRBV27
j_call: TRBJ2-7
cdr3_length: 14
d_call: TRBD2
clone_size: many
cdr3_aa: CASSLREGGYEQYF
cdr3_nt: TGTGCCAGCAGTTTAAGGGAGGGTGGATACGAGCAGTACTTC

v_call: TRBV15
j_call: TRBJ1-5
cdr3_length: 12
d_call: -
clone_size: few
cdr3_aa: CATSRDNQPQHF
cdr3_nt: TGTGCCACCAGCAGAGATAATCAGCCCCAGCATTTT